This passage covers 3 T cell receptor beta chains from one sample sequenced in a study of PD-1 blockade in classical Hodgkin lymphoma. Time point indicated: cycle 4 day 1 (C4D1), after around six weeks of nivolumab. Every patient had relapsed following autologous stem cell transplantation, and cohorts differed in brentuximab vedotin exposure. Repertoires were generated with immunoSEQ multiplex PCR, while TCRdb's copy carries only in-frame clones and drops some. The sample lists around 50,000 clones, 90% occurring once. The source material was peripheral blood mononuclear cells (PBMCs), sampled before the fourth cycle of nivolumab. The receptors derive from a human donor with classical Hodgkin lymphoma.

A note on this clone: The missing conserved phenylalanine or tryptophan at the end of this CDR3 makes a read error likely. The DNA is omitted, as the CDR3 cannot be located on it reliably, and the CDR3 follows TCRdb's listing. The gene calls are TRBV2 and TRBJ1-1; the D call TRBD1 from the table was never checked on the DNA. The CDR3 has 11 amino acids, counting both end residues. Germline loops: CDR1 SNHLY, CDR2 FYNNEI. CDR3 sequence: CASSVVRDITI.

The V call is TRBV6-1, the J call TRBJ2-7; D is tentatively TRBD1 or TRBD2 (5 bases each). Germline V lookup: CDR1 MNHNS, CDR2 SASEGT. The CDR3 covers 15 residues. The V end was cut by 2 bases, the J end by 4 bases, with 15 bases between. CDR3 nucleotides: TGTGCCAGCAGTGAATTCGTACGGGGACGGTACGAGCAGTACTTC. It encodes CASSEFVRGRYEQYF.

This clone was counted between two and nine times. This chain links TRBV15 with TRBJ1-4; D unresolved. CDR3 size: 15 residues. CDR1 is LNHNV and CDR2 is YYDKDF in the germline V gene (reference sequence). V dropped 8 bases and J dropped 0 bases, with 13 bases sitting between them. CDR3 in amino acids: CATSVEGTTNEKLFF. For the CDR3, the DNA is TGTGCCACCTCCGTTGAAGGGACAACTAATGAAAAACTGTTTTTT.